Below, 5 T cell receptor beta chains from the same sample are listed, as sequenced in a study of patients and donors after allogeneic stem cell transplantation. TCRdb used MiXCR to reprocess the RT-PCR reads, holding one entry per CDR3 protein. The sample includes more than 850,000 distinct CDR3 sequences, 15% to 20% seen only once; the top ten take around 5.5%. Material for sequencing was blood, either unsorted or a sorted T cell fraction (not recorded which). These receptors were taken from a human donor who was either an allogeneic HSCT recipient or a stem cell or donor lymphocyte infusion donor (not recorded which). It is not recorded whose cells these are; they may come from a transplant donor.

This chain connects TRBV20-1 to TRBJ1-1, with D possibly being TRBD1 (5 bases). This CDR3 has 13 residues. The germline V gene encodes CDR1 DFQATT and CDR2 SNEGSKA (reference sequence). The V and J ends lost 6 bases and 4 bases respectively, with 15 bases between them. For the CDR3, the DNA is TGCAGTGCCCCAGCGGGGGGAGGCACTGAAGCTTTCTTT. This translates into CSAPAGGGTEAFF.

This clonotype was counted a few times. V is TRBV5-1 and J is TRBJ2-1; tentative D call: TRBD2 (7 bases). The V end was cut by 6 bases, the J end by 10 bases, with 23 bases between. Per germline, CDR1 SGHRS and CDR2 YFSETQ. The length of the CDR3 is 15 residues. CDR3 region: CASTRGGGSTREQFF. In nucleotides, the CDR3 is TGCGCCAGCACCCGGGGAGGGGGGTCTACTCGAGAGCAGTTCTTC.

In this sample, this clonotype turned up a few times. The chain links TRBV12-3 or TRBV12-4 to TRBJ2-7; possible D gene TRBD1, 6 bases. With 6 bases removed from V and 6 bases from J, the gap between germline ends came to 21 bases. CDR3 size: 15 residues. CDR3 sequence: CASSLELLTGTEQYF. DNA of the CDR3: TGTGCCAGCAGCTTGGAGCTGCTGACAGGTACCGAGCAGTACTTC.

There are a few counts of this clonotype. This chain uses TRBV11-2 with TRBJ1-2; no reliable D call. The CDR3 consists of 14 residues. Germline V gives CDR1 SGHAT, CDR2 FQNNGV. Deletions cut 6 bases from V and 4 bases from J, with 15 bases between. The CDR3 DNA sequence: TGTGCCAGCAGTTTGGACGGGTCTACCTATGGCTACACCTTC. Encoded protein: CASSLDGSTYGYTF.

This clonotype was seen only a few times. The chain uses TRBV5-5 and TRBJ1-3; D gene uncertain. The CDR3 consists of 16 residues. The V gene's germline CDR1 is SGHKS and CDR2 YYEKEE (reference sequence). Trimming left V 0 bases short and J 0 bases short, with 10 bases between. The CDR3 region is CASSLVDLGSGNTIYF. DNA of the CDR3: TGTGCCAGCAGCTTGGTGGACCTAGGCTCTGGAAACACCATATATTTT.